This record concerns one T cell receptor beta chain sequence. These data come from a study of blood T cell repertoires in COVID-19. Study overall: Material from acute and convalescent COVID-19 was sourced from the United States, Italy and Spain. PBMCs, B-cell-depleted T cells, or T cells were the source of the cDNA or gDNA that made up the material.

Per the study methods: By means of reference gene primer amplification, nucleated cell counts were estimated. Repertoires were generated with immunoSEQ multiplex PCR, while TCRdb's copy carries only in-frame clones and drops some. That table furnishes V, J and clone size, whereas the DNA furnished D and trimming. The sample has about 78,000 clones, roughly nine tenths seen once; the top ten hold about 5%. Germline CDR1 LNHDA, CDR2 SQIVND (reference sequence). The ends lost 6 bases at V and 7 bases at J; junction bases unmatched: 12. The CDR3 length is 15 residues. The TCR originated in a man over 45 with active or convalescent COVID-19. The sequenced sample consisted of peripheral blood. The chain recombines TRBV19 with TRBJ1-5; 7 bases align to TRBD1. CDR3 protein: CASRPVPGQSQPQHF. CDR3 nucleotides: TGTGCCAGTAGACCTGTCCCGGGACAGTCACAGCCCCAGCATTTT.